The T cell receptor (beta chain) described here comes from a study of blood T cell repertoires in COVID-19. Turning to the study itself: From T cells, B-cell-depleted T cells, or PBMCs came the material, which was cDNA or gDNA.

Sequenced by immunoSEQ multiplex PCR; TCRdb stores in-frame clones only, minus some. The table includes 70,000 to 75,000 clones, 88% detected once. This clone was counted a single time. In germline, CDR1 is SGDLS, CDR2 YYNGEE. This CDR3 is built from 15 residues. V was cut by 0 bases and J by 0 bases, with 7 bases left in between. The chain has TRBV9 and TRBJ2-1; possible D gene TRBD1, 6 bases. The sequencing input was peripheral blood. The source is a human donor in a cohort sampled during active COVID-19. Written as DNA, the CDR3 is TGTGCCAGCAGCGTAGCAGGGGACTCCTACAATGAGCAGTTCTTC. Its translation: CASSVAGDSYNEQFF.